Sequencing of this T cell receptor (beta chain) was carried out in a study of blood T cell repertoires in COVID-19. The ends lost 0 bases at V and 1 base at J; junction bases unmatched: 4. The germline V gene has CDR1 LNHDA and CDR2 SQIVND (reference sequence). CDR3 length: 16 amino acids. Libraries were prepared by immunoSEQ multiplex PCR; TCRdb keeps only in-frame clonotypes and omits some of them. The sample comprises 300,000 to 450,000 clones, more than 70% of which are singletons, and about 2.3% rests with the top ten. This clonotype originated in a woman aged 60-75 years with COVID-19, enrolled during active disease. The J gene is TRBJ1-1, the V gene TRBV19, with 8 bases aligning to TRBD1. The sequencing sample was made of peripheral blood. CDR3 nucleotide sequence: TGTGCCAGTAGTATAGACCCAGGGGGCCAGAACACTGAAGCTTTCTTT. Its protein is CASSIDPGGQNTEAFF.